The clone carrying this TCR beta chain appeared a single time. As yet, its antigen is unknown. This specimen comes from a study of T cell responses to AZD1222 COVID-19 vaccine. General study results and limits: Repertoires were collected only later (after the peak T cell response had occurred). Across the whole spike, CD4 TCRs peaked at regions 160-218 and 743-854. It was only a handful of AZD1222 recipients who were seropositive at baseline.

Pooling covered second doses at about 4 or about 12 weeks. This CDR3 is built from 15 residues. Between the trimmed V and J ends, which lost 4 bases and 7 bases, there was a span of 20 bases. Assay: immunoSEQ multiplex PCR; the TCRdb copy retains only in-frame clones and omits some. The data contain under 200,000 clones, 90% to 95% of them singletons. The receptor was derived from an adult who received the AZD1222 COVID-19 vaccine. The V gene is TRBV5-3, the J gene TRBJ1-2; a possible D gene is TRBD1 (5 bases). TRBV5-3 is recorded as an ORF, its role being uncertain. Source: peripheral blood, taken 28 days after the second AZD1222 dose. This CDR3 reads CARSQRDWEIRGYTF. For the CDR3, the DNA is TGTGCCAGAAGCCAAAGGGACTGGGAGATTCGTGGCTACACCTTC.